Each of the 5 T cell receptor beta chains below was sequenced from the same sample in a study of CD8+ T cells in alopecia areata. RNA, once extracted, was reverse transcribed into cDNA for use as the sequencing template. Assay used: immunoSEQ multiplex PCR; TCRdb lists only in-frame clones, some missing. This table holds some 160,000 clones, 65% found once. As to treatment: oral pan-JAK inhibitor, 5-10 mg twice daily. The sample was CD4+ T cells sorted from blood, taken at week 4, from a patient treated with tofacitinib. These receptors originate from a human donor with alopecia areata.

This clone turned up a few times. V is TRBV29-1 and J is TRBJ2-3, with D unresolved. Deletions cut 1 base from V and 0 bases from J, with 5 bases between. Germline V lookup: CDR1 SQVTM, CDR2 ANQGSEA. The CDR3 runs 13 residues. In DNA form, the CDR3 reads TGCAGCGTTGAAGGGGGAAGCACAGATACGCAGTATTTT. It yields the protein CSVEGGSTDTQYF.

This clone has a single count. The CDR3 nucleotides are TGCAGCGTTGATGTTACCGGGACAGGGTTATACAATGGCTACACCTTC. It codes for CSVDVTGTGLYNGYTF. The chain joins TRBV29-1 to TRBJ1-2; TRBD1 aligns across 9 bases. Per the germline V gene, CDR1 is SQVTM and CDR2 is ANQGSEA. V was pared by 3 bases and J by 6 bases, with 14 bases of the junction left unmatched. This CDR3 has 16 residues.

V and J are TRBV29-1 and TRBJ2-5; possibly TRBD1 for D (6 bases). CDR1 is SQVTM, CDR2 ANQGSEA, per germline. CDR3 length: 13 residues. V was trimmed by 0 bases and J by 7 bases, leaving 12 bases between them. The CDR3 sequence is CSVEEEQGTTQYF. The CDR3 nucleotides are TGCAGCGTTGAAGAGGAGCAGGGGACGACCCAGTACTTC.

V is TRBV7-2 and J is TRBJ1-5; D call uncertain. The CDR3 sequence is 13 residues long. Germline assignment: CDR1 SGHTA and CDR2 FQGNSA. The V gene lost 5 bases and the J gene lost 6 bases, with 11 bases spanning the gap. The CDR3 is CASSLRGGQPQHF. The CDR3 DNA follows: TGTGCCAGCAGCCTCCGGGGAGGTCAGCCCCAGCATTTT.

In its sample, this clone was seen a few times. V gene TRBV4-2 combines with J gene TRBJ2-3, with TRBD2 identical over 14 bases. The CDR3 has 15 amino acids. Germline lookup yields CDR1 LGHNA and CDR2 YNFKEQ. The trim removed 4 bases at V and 5 bases at J, leaving 2 bases unmatched. The CDR3 loop is CASSRGTSGGDTQYF. CDR3 bases: TGTGCCAGCAGCCGCGGGACTAGCGGGGGAGATACGCAGTATTTT.